The 10 T cell receptor beta chains below all came from one sample that was sequenced in a study of shared T cell receptors in the human thymus. Produced via immunoSEQ multiplex PCR; TCRdb's table is partial and in-frame only. The repertoire holds more than 550,000 clones, with roughly 86% as singletons. The same data also contributed to another study, on human thymus T cells.

The sequenced sample was thymocytes. These receptors were collected from a boy in the first two years of life with a congenital heart defect.

This clone was detected once. The rearrangement joins TRBV7-9 to TRBJ2-3; TRBD2 matches at 12 bases. After removal of 3 bases from V and 7 bases from J, the junction contained 11 bases not matched to a gene. The CDR3 has 17 amino acids. Germline V gene sequence: CDR1 SEHNR, CDR2 FQNEAQ (reference sequence). CDR3 in amino acids: CASSFGLAGTYGYTQYF. The CDR3, as DNA: TGTGCCAGCAGCTTCGGACTAGCGGGAACCTATGGTTATACGCAGTATTTT.

This clone was recorded only once. The chain combines TRBV6-5 with TRBJ1-3, with 11 positions matching TRBD1. CDR1 and CDR2 from the germline V gene are MNHEY and SVGAGI. This CDR3 region has 15 residues. V dropped 6 bases and J dropped 0; count of bases not matched to a gene: 1. CDR3 amino acids: CASRDRGRSGNTIYF. In DNA, the CDR3 is TGTGCCAGCAGGGACAGGGGGCGCTCTGGAAACACCATATATTTT.

This rearrangement joins TRBV7-2 to TRBJ2-1; D remains ambiguous. CDR3 length: 11 amino acids. Germline loops: CDR1 SGHTA, CDR2 FQGNSA. V gave up 2 bases and J gave up 10 bases, with 6 bases separating them. CDR3: CASSLPVEQFF. Written as DNA, the CDR3 is TGTGCCAGCAGCTTACCGGTAGAGCAGTTCTTC.

This rearrangement joins TRBV6-9 to TRBJ1-2, with D perhaps TRBD1 (6 bases). V was clipped by 9 bases and J by 2 bases, with 13 bases between them. The germline CDR1 and CDR2 sequences are MNHGY and SVAAGI. This CDR3 contains 13 residues. The CDR3 here is CARRDTRNYGYTF. The CDR3 bases are TGTGCCAGACGGGACACACGCAACTATGGCTACACCTTC.

The V call is TRBV5-1, the J call TRBJ1-1; no clear D. Germline V lookup: CDR1 SGHRS, CDR2 YFSETQ. CDR3 length: 15 amino acids. Trimming took off 0 bases at V and 2 bases at J, with 11 bases between the two ends. CDR3 protein: CASSLAITDNTEAFF. Written as DNA, the CDR3 is TGCGCCAGCAGCTTGGCCATAACAGATAACACTGAAGCTTTCTTT.

This rearrangement joins TRBV11-2 to TRBJ2-7; 11 nucleotides match TRBD1. The germline V gene encodes CDR1 SGHAT and CDR2 FQNNGV. J was trimmed by 3 bases and V by 3 bases; bases with no gene match: 4. The CDR3 loop spans 15 amino acids. This CDR3 reads CASSFGTGGIYEQYF. CDR3 nucleotides: TGTGCCAGCAGCTTCGGGACAGGGGGGATCTACGAGCAGTACTTC.

V usage is TRBV6-1 and J usage is TRBJ1-5; D is undetermined. V lost 5 bases and J 0 bases, leaving 8 bases between the germline ends. Germline V gene data show CDR1 as MNHNS and CDR2 as SASEGT. The CDR3 spans 14 residues. The CDR3 bases are TGTGCCAGCAGTCGGTCTGCTAGCAATCAGCCCCAGCATTTT. Translation: CASSRSASNQPQHF.

J is TRBJ2-6 and V is TRBV9; perhaps TRBD1 as D (5 bases). The V gene lost 0 bases and the J gene lost 0 bases, with 10 bases spanning the gap. Germline lookup yields CDR1 SGDLS and CDR2 YYNGEE. This CDR3 is built from 17 residues. The CDR3 is CASSVGQLSSGANVLTF. CDR3 DNA sequence: TGTGCCAGCAGCGTAGGACAGCTTAGCTCTGGGGCCAACGTCCTGACTTTC.

This clone came up once. The chain carries TRBV9 and TRBJ2-3, with TRBD2 identical over 8 bases. With V trimmed by 0 bases and J by 12 bases, 6 bases remained unmatched. The CDR3 extends over 13 amino acids. CDR1 and CDR2 (germline): SGDLS, YYNGEE. The CDR3 DNA reads TGTGCCAGCAGCGTAGACGGTAGCGGGAAACAGTATTTT. Residues: CASSVDGSGKQYF. Full variable domain (rest looked up from reference TRBV9 and TRBJ2-3): DSGVTQTPKHLITATGQRVTLRCSPRSGDLSVYWYQQSLDQGLQFLIQYYNGEERAKGNILERFSAQQFPDLHSELNLSSLELGDSALYFCASSVDGSGKQYFGPGTRLTVL.

V and J are TRBV20-1 and TRBJ2-7; D ambiguous. This CDR3 spans 11 amino acids. Deletions cut 0 bases from V and 3 bases from J, with 3 bases between. Germline CDR1 is DFQATT and CDR2 is SNEGSKA (reference sequence). The CDR3 here is CSARDHYEQYF. The CDR3, as DNA: TGCAGTGCTAGAGATCACTACGAGCAGTACTTC.